The clone carrying this TCR beta chain was seen ten or more times. What it recognizes is unknown. Sample time point: patch test 2, 6 weeks after DPC sensitization. Treatment defined: therapeutic diphenylcyclopropenone sensitization with weekly scalp DPC. The sample belongs to a study of human T cells and chemical hapten exposure. Study outcomes and limitations: Counts of TCRs above 1 in 1000 frequency stayed unchanged with DPC sensitization.

The V and J ends lost 1 base and 6 bases respectively, with 4 bases between them. Germline V gives CDR1 SGHTA, CDR2 FQGNSA. CDR3 length: 12 amino acids. TCRdb analysed the RACE reads with MiXCR anew, one entry per CDR3 protein. This table has about 100,000 distinct CDR3 sequences, 10% to 12% appearing once. This sequence joins TRBV7-2 and TRBJ2-4; no clear D. The input for sequencing was whole blood, taken in connection with sensitization to the hapten diphenylcyclopropenone (DPC). The clonotype was recovered from a middle-aged woman with alopecia areata. Some clones in this sample may be carry-over from other donors' samples. This CDR3 is CASSLDRNIQYF. The DNA of the CDR3 is TGTGCCAGCAGCTTAGATAGAAACATTCAGTACTTC.